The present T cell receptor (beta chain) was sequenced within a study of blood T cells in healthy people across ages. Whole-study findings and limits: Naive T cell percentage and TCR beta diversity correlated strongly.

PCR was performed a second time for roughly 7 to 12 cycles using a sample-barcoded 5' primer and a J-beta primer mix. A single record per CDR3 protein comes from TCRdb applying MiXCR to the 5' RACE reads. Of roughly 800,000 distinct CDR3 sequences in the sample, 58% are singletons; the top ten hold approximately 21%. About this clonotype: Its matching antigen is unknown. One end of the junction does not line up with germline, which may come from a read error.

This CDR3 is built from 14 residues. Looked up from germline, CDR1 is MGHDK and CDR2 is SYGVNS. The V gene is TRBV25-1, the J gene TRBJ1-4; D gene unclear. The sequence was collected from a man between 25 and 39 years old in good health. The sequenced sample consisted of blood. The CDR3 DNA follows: TGTGCCAGCGGTGAATCCGGTGGTAATGAAAAACTGTTTTTT. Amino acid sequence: CASGESGGNEKLFF.